This T cell receptor beta chain was sequenced in a study of T cell changes during pregnancy in multiple sclerosis. The protocol was immunoSEQ multiplex PCR, while the TCRdb copy is restricted to in-frame clones and leaves out a portion. The table includes more than 35,000 clones, approximately 91% detected once. Germline V gene sequence: CDR1 SGHNT, CDR2 YENEEA. The CDR3 runs to 13 residues. V lost 5 bases to trimming and J lost 2 bases, with 9 bases between them. The sequence was collected from a female donor with multiple sclerosis, enrolled in a pregnancy study. The specimen comprised CD4+ T cells from peripheral blood mononuclear cells, sampled in the second trimester of pregnancy. The genes are TRBV11-3 and TRBJ1-1; TRBD1 might be the D (6 bases). The CDR3 DNA sequence: TGTGCCAGCAGCCTACAGGGTAACACTGAAGCTTTCTTT. Protein: CASSLQGNTEAFF. The whole variable domain, filled in from reference TRBV11-3 and TRBJ1-1, reads EAGVVQSPRYKIIEKKQPVAFWCNPISGHNTLYWYLQNLGQGPELLIRYENEEAVDDSQLPKDRFSAERLKGVDSTLKIQPAELGDSAVYLCASSLQGNTEAFFGQGTRLTVV.